This passage covers 21 T cell receptor beta chains from one sample sequenced in a study of shared clonotypes between healthy human individuals. Sequenced by immunoSEQ multiplex PCR; TCRdb stores in-frame clones only, minus some. The sample holds approximately 2.3 million clones, more than 80% seen once. Sequencing was carried out using naive CD4+ T cells from PBMCs. Subset indicated: CD45RA+ positively selected. The receptor set was obtained from a young man in good health. Some clones in this sample may be carry-over from other donors' samples.

This chain connects TRBV9 to TRBJ2-4; D tentatively fits TRBD1 or TRBD2 (7 bases each). The CDR3 is 16 residues long. Trimming removed 4 bases from V and 0 bases from J, with 14 bases in between. The germline V gene has CDR1 SGDLS and CDR2 YYNGEE. CDR3 loop: CASSRGDSQAKNIQYF. The CDR3 DNA reads as TGTGCCAGCAGCCGGGGGGACAGCCAAGCCAAAAACATTCAGTACTTC.

In the case of this clone: Other DNA sequences in this specimen translate into the identical CDR3. The chain carries TRBV28 and TRBJ2-7; TRBD2 is a possible D gene (6 bases). V gave up 2 bases and J gave up 4 bases, with 12 bases separating them. CDR1 is MDHEN, CDR2 SYDVKM, per germline. The CDR3 has 14 amino acids. The CDR3 loop is CASSLGGSVYEQYF. CDR3 nucleotides: TGTGCCAGCAGTTTAGGGGGGAGTGTTTACGAGCAGTACTTC.

In its sample, this clone was seen once. The same CDR3 can be traced to other DNA sequences in this sample. The chain is built from TRBV5-1 and TRBJ2-3, with 7 bases fitting TRBD2. V dropped 2 bases and J dropped 1; count of bases not matched to a gene: 7. The CDR3 is 16 amino acids. Germline V lookup: CDR1 SGHRS, CDR2 YFSETQ. The CDR3 spells CASSLDSGLGTDTQYF. The CDR3 DNA follows: TGCGCCAGCAGCTTAGATAGCGGGCTGGGCACAGATACGCAGTATTTT.

This chain connects TRBV5-4 to TRBJ2-7; TRBD2 matches at 8 bases. V trimming: 4 bases; J trimming: 3 bases; junction bases outside the gene matches: 9. The CDR3 extends over 15 amino acids. Looked up from germline, CDR1 is SGHNT and CDR2 is YYREEE (reference sequence). The CDR3 region has the DNA TGTGCCAGCAGCCTGCCCGGGACTAGGTACTACGAGCAGTACTTC. Protein: CASSLPGTRYYEQYF.

The V and J genes are TRBV30 and TRBJ2-7; D might be TRBD2 (6 bases). Trimming took 7 bases from V and 0 from J, leaving 10 bases between them. This CDR3 is 12 amino acids long. Germline CDR1 reads GTSNPN; CDR2 reads SVGIG (reference sequence). As DNA, the CDR3 is TGTGCCTCCGGGACTTACTCCTACGAGCAGTACTTC. Translated, it gives CASGTYSYEQYF.

The rearrangement joins TRBV4-1 to TRBJ1-3, with D unclear. This CDR3 comprises 14 residues. V lost 9 bases and J lost 0, with 12 bases in between. Germline loops: CDR1 MGHRA, CDR2 YSYEKL. For the CDR3, the DNA is TGCGCCAGTCGGGAGTTCATCTCTGGAAACACCATATATTTT. Encoded protein: CASREFISGNTIYF.

This chain joins TRBV5-6 and TRBJ2-3, with TRBD2 identical over 7 bases. V gave up 3 bases and J gave up 1 base; unmatched junction bases: 5. CDR3 size: 15 residues. The germline V gene has CDR1 SGHDT and CDR2 YYEEEE. The CDR3 is CASSSASGRTDTQYF. CDR3 sequence (DNA): TGTGCCAGCAGCTCAGCTAGCGGTCGCACAGATACGCAGTATTTT. Combining the CDR3 with reference TRBV5-6 and TRBJ2-3 gives the whole variable domain DAGVTQSPTHLIKTRGQQVTLRCSPKSGHDTVSWYQQALGQGPQFIFQYYEEEERQRGNFPDRFSGHQFPNYSSELNVNALLLGDSALYLCASSSASGRTDTQYFGPGTRLTVL.

CDR3 protein: CSVFRTVMNTEAFF. The DNA of the CDR3 is TGCAGCGTTTTTCGGACAGTCATGAACACTGAAGCTTTCTTT. The chain joins TRBV29-1 to TRBJ1-1; tentatively, D is TRBD1 (6 bases). The CDR3 is made up of 14 amino acids. The germline V and J ends were trimmed by 5 bases and 0 bases, with 13 bases remaining between them. CDR1 and CDR2 (germline): SQVTM, ANQGSEA.

The J gene is TRBJ1-1, the V gene TRBV28, with D maybe TRBD1 (5 bases). Looked up from germline, CDR1 is MDHEN and CDR2 is SYDVKM. This CDR3 is 15 amino acids long. V dropped 6 bases and J dropped 0 bases, with 14 bases sitting between them. In DNA, the CDR3 is TGTGCCAGCAGGCCGACGTGGGGACTGAACACTGAAGCTTTCTTT. Translated: CASRPTWGLNTEAFF.

This rearrangement joins TRBV28 to TRBJ1-2; D unresolved. Germline CDR1 reads MDHEN; CDR2 reads SYDVKM. This CDR3 has 16 amino acids. Trimming left V 5 bases short and J 3 bases short, with 19 bases between. CDR3 loop: CASSRGYGSRDYGYTF. The DNA for the CDR3 is TGTGCCAGCAGTCGGGGTTATGGGAGTAGGGACTATGGCTACACCTTC.

This chain connects TRBV7-9 to TRBJ2-3; tentatively, D is TRBD1 (5 bases). Germline-derived CDR1 and CDR2 are SEHNR and FQNEAQ (reference sequence). The V gene lost 4 bases and the J gene lost 5 bases, with 22 bases spanning the gap. This CDR3 has 17 residues. The CDR3 region has the DNA TGTGCCAGCAGCTGGGGTCTTGTGGGGCGCCCCGAAGATACGCAGTATTTT. It encodes CASSWGLVGRPEDTQYF.

V is TRBV29-1 and J is TRBJ1-1; 9 bases map to TRBD1. The trim removed 6 bases at V and 3 bases at J, leaving 8 bases unmatched. The CDR3 consists of 14 residues. Germline V CDR1 and CDR2: SQVTM, ANQGSEA. DNA for the CDR3: TGCAGCGTAAAACAGGGGGCGACGGACACTGAAGCTTTCTTT. It codes for CSVKQGATDTEAFF.

The rearrangement links TRBV6-5 to TRBJ2-7; possible D gene TRBD1, 6 bases. V was trimmed by 3 bases and J by 6 bases, leaving 18 bases between them. Per germline, CDR1 MNHEY and CDR2 SVGAGI. The CDR3 runs to 15 residues. CDR3 in amino acids: CASSYIGGGIAEQYF. CDR3 coding DNA: TGTGCCAGCAGTTATATAGGGGGTGGAATAGCCGAGCAGTACTTC.

The chain recombines TRBV27 with TRBJ2-7; tentatively, D is TRBD2 (6 bases). V was shortened by 6 bases and J by 0 bases, with 15 bases between the two germline ends. The CDR3 loop spans 15 amino acids. The V gene's germline CDR1 is MNHEY and CDR2 SMNVEV (reference sequence). Here the CDR3 reads CASRTTETSSYEQYF. CDR3 DNA: TGTGCCAGCAGAACAACCGAGACTAGCTCCTACGAGCAGTACTTC.

This rearrangement joins TRBV7-2 to TRBJ2-3; 9 bases fit TRBD1. Germline V gives CDR1 SGHTA, CDR2 FQGNSA. The CDR3 extends over 17 amino acids. Trimming took 4 bases from V and 6 from J; bases not matched to a gene: 14. Here the CDR3 reads CASSSGRDREWWDTQYF. The CDR3 bases are TGTGCCAGCAGCTCCGGCCGGGACAGGGAGTGGTGGGATACGCAGTATTTT.

The sample holds one count of this clone. The rearrangement uses TRBV6-7 and TRBJ2-1; no reliable D call. TRBV6-7 is an open reading frame whose function is uncertain. Between the trimmed V and J ends, which lost 4 bases and 6 bases, there was a span of 19 bases. CDR3 length: 16 amino acids. CDR3 region: CASSCQLSWACNEQFF. The CDR3 region has the DNA TGTGCCAGCAGTTGCCAACTGAGTTGGGCATGCAATGAGCAGTTCTTC.

This chain joins TRBV2 and TRBJ1-2; TRBD1 matches 9 bases. Germline values: CDR1 SNHLY, CDR2 FYNNEI. The trim removed 6 bases at V and 8 bases at J, leaving 10 bases unmatched. The CDR3 totals 14 residues. This CDR3 is CASRRTGVVVGYTF. The CDR3 DNA reads as TGTGCCAGCAGGCGGACAGGGGTGGTGGTAGGCTACACCTTC.

This chain joins TRBV28 and TRBJ2-7; 8 positions match TRBD2. This CDR3 is built from 18 residues. V trimming: 6 bases; J trimming: 1 base; junction bases outside the gene matches: 17. Germline CDR1 is MDHEN and CDR2 is SYDVKM. The CDR3 coding sequence is TGTGCCAGCAGAGAGGCGGGAGCGGGGGCCCTTAAGTCCTACGAGCAGTACTTC. This codes for CASREAGAGALKSYEQYF.

The J gene is TRBJ2-2, the V gene TRBV5-4; possible D gene TRBD1, 6 bases. The CDR3 has 16 residues. V gave up 6 bases and J gave up 7 bases, with 22 bases separating them. Germline assignment: CDR1 SGHNT and CDR2 YYREEE (reference sequence). The CDR3 bases are TGTGCCAGCAAAAGACAGGACGCCCGCATTGACGGGGAGCTGTTTTTT. It specifies CASKRQDARIDGELFF.

This clone was picked up one time. The gene calls are TRBV9 and TRBJ2-2; D is unclear. V was trimmed by 2 bases and J by 0 bases, leaving 11 bases between them. This CDR3 spans 16 amino acids. CDR1 and CDR2 from the germline V gene are SGDLS and YYNGEE. The CDR3 sequence: CASSVVSVPNTGELFF. The CDR3 bases are TGTGCCAGCAGCGTTGTATCGGTTCCGAACACCGGGGAGCTGTTTTTT.

The chain employs TRBV28 and TRBJ2-3, with TRBD2 matching over 7 bases. The length of the CDR3 is 15 residues. The junction had 6 bases not matched to a gene; V was cut back by 5 bases and J by 1 base. The V gene's germline CDR1 is MDHEN and CDR2 SYDVKM. The CDR3 loop is CASSQLGGGTDTQYF. CDR3 sequence (DNA): TGTGCCAGCAGTCAACTGGGGGGGGGCACAGATACGCAGTATTTT.